Listed below are T cell receptor beta chains from one sample, sequenced in a study of T-cell reconstitution after alpha-beta-depleted transplantation in children. TCRdb reanalysed the PCR reads using MiXCR and keeps one entry per CDR3 protein. Of roughly 23,000 distinct CDR3 sequences detected, approximately 11% appear once; the ten largest clones hold roughly a quarter. The specimen comprised PBMCs from the stem cell graft donor, sampled from the stem cell graft. The receptors were gathered from a human donor who donated a stem cell graft to a child with chronic granulomatous disease. The CDR3 runs from the conserved cysteine through the conserved F or W. A D gene is named only where the DNA matches it firmly. For some rows the clone size is stated as once, few or many, or as a class when expanded; others skip it.

j_gene | v_gene | abundance | d_gene | CDR3nt | CDR3aa
TRBJ2-3 | TRBV5-1 | many | TRBD1 | TGCGCCAGCAGCTTGGCCCCCTGGCGACAGGGAGCCCCAGATACGCAGTATTTT | CASSLAPWRQGAPDTQYF
TRBJ2-5 | TRBV28 | many | . | TGTGCCAGCAGTTTTTTAGCAGCCTCGGAGACCCAGTACTTC | CASSFLAASETQYF
TRBJ2-1 | TRBV4-3 | many | . | TGCGCCAGCAGCCAAGATCTTGAGACAGCCCGCAATGAGCAGTTCTTC | CASSQDLETARNEQFF
TRBJ1-5 | TRBV6-1 | many | . | TGTGCCAGCAGTGACCCAGACAGGCCTGATCAGCCCCAGCATTTT | CASSDPDRPDQPQHF
TRBJ2-2 | TRBV15 | many | TRBD1 | TGTGCCACCGCGAACCGACAGGGGGGCGGTCCCGGGGAGCTGTTTTTT | CATANRQGGGPGELFF
TRBJ1-2 | TRBV27 | many | . | TGTGCCAGCAGCCGAACCTACAGTGCTGATGGCTACACCTTC | CASSRTYSADGYTF
TRBJ1-1 | TRBV12-3/TRBV12-4 | . | . | TGTGCCAGCAGCTCCGACAGCACTGAAGCTTTCTTT | CASSSDSTEAFF
TRBJ2-2 | TRBV12-3/TRBV12-4 | . | TRBD1 | TGTGCCAGCAGTTTAGGCGTAGGGACAGCCGGGGAGCTGTTTTTT | CASSLGVGTAGELFF
TRBJ1-1 | TRBV20-1 | many | . | TGCAGTGCTAGAGATGGGGGATCCGGCGCTGAAGCTTTCTTT | CSARDGGSGAEAFF
TRBJ1-5 | TRBV7-2 | many | . | TGTGCCAGCAGCTCAGGACTTAAAGATCAGCCCCAGCATTTT | CASSSGLKDQPQHF
TRBJ2-2 | TRBV12-3/TRBV12-4 | many | . | TGTGCCAGCAGTTTAGACGGCAGCGCTGGCGGGGAGCTGTTTTTT | CASSLDGSAGGELFF
TRBJ1-4 | TRBV2 | many | . | TGTGCCAGCAGTGAAGAGAGCGACTATGGTGCAACTAATGAAAAACTGTTTTTT | CASSEESDYGATNEKLFF
TRBJ2-7 | TRBV20-1 | many | . | TGCAGTCTGGAGCAACAGACGGGCGAGCAGTACTTC | CSLEQQTGEQYF
TRBJ2-3 | TRBV7-2 | many | TRBD2 | TGTGCCAGCAGCTATACTAGCGGGGGACAGGGTACGCAGTATTTT | CASSYTSGGQGTQYF
TRBJ1-1 | TRBV28 | many | . | TGTGCCAGCAGTTTATCCCTGGCAGGGATGACTGAAGCTTTCTTT | CASSLSLAGMTEAFF
TRBJ2-7 | TRBV27 | medium-sized | . | TGTGCCAGCAGTTTATGGGCTAAACCCTACGAGCAGTACTTC | CASSLWAKPYEQYF
TRBJ2-3 | TRBV5-1 | many | TRBD1 | TGCGCCAGCAGGGTACGAGGACAGGGGTTAGCAGATACGCAGTATTTT | CASRVRGQGLADTQYF
TRBJ2-7 | TRBV28 | many | . | TGTGCCAGCAGTTTCTTCCGAGGGGTCGAGCAGTACTTC | CASSFFRGVEQYF
TRBJ1-5 | TRBV12-3/TRBV12-4 | many | . | TGTGCCAGCAGTTTAACGGGGGGGGGAAATCAGCCCCAGCATTTT | CASSLTGGGNQPQHF